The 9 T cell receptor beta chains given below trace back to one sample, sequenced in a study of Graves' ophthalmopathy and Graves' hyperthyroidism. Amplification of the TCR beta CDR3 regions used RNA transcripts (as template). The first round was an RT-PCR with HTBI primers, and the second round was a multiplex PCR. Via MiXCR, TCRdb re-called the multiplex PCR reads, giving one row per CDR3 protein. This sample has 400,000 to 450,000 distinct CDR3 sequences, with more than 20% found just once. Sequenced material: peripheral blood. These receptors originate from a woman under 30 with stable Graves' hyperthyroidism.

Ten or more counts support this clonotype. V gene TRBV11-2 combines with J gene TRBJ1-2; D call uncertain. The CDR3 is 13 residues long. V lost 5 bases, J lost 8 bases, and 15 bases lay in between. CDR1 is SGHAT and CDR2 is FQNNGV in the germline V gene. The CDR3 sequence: CASSLWLSRGYTF. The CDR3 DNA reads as TGTGCCAGCAGCCTGTGGCTGTCTAGAGGCTACACCTTC.

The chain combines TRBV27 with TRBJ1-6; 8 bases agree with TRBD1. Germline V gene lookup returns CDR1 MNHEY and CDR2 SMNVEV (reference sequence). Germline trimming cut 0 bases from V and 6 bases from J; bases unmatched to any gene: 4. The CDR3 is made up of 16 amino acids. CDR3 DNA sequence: TGTGCCAGCAGTTTATCGTTCAGGGGGCTTAATTCACCCCTCCACTTT. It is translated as CASSLSFRGLNSPLHF.

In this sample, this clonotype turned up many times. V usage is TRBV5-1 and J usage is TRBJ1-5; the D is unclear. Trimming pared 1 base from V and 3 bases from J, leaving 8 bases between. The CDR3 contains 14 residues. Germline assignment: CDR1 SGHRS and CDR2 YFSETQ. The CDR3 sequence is CASSLRPDNQPQHF. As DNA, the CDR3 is TGCGCCAGCAGCTTGCGACCGGACAATCAGCCCCAGCATTTT.

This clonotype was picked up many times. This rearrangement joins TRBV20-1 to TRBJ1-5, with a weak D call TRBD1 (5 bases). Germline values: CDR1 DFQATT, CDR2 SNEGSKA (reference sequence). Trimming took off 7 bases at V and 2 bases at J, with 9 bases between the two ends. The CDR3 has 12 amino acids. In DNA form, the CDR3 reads TGCAGTGGTGGGGGGGGCAATCAGCCCCAGCATTTT. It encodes CSGGGGNQPQHF.

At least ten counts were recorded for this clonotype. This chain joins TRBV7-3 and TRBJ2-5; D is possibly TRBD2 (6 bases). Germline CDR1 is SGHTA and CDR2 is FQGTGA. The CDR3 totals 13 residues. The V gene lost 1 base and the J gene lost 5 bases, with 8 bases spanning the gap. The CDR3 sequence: CASSLRSGETQYF. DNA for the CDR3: TGTGCCAGCAGCTTAAGGAGCGGGGAGACCCAGTACTTC.

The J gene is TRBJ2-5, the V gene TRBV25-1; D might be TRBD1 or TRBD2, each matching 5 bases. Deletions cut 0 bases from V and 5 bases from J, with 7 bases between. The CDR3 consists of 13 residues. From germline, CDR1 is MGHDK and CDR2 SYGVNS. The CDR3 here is CASSEYREETQYF. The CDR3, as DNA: TGTGCCAGCAGTGAATACAGGGAGGAGACCCAGTACTTC.

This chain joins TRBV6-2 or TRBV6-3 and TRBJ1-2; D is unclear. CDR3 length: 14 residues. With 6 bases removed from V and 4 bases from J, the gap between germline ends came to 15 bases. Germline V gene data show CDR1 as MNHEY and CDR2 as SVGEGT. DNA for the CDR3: TGTGCCAGCAGCCGTCATCTGGGTCCCTATGGCTACACCTTC. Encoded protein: CASSRHLGPYGYTF.

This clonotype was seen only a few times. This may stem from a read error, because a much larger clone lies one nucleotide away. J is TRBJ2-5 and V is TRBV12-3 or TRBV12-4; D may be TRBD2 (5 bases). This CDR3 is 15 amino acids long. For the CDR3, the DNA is TGTGCCAGCAGGCACAGAGACGGGATTAAAGAGACCCGGTACTTC. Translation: CASRHRDGIKETRYF.

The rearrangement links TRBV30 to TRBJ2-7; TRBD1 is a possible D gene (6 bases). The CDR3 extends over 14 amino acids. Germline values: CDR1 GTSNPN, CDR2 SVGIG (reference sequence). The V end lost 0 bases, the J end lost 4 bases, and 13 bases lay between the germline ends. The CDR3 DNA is TGTGCCTGGAGTGTAGGCGGCAGGGGTTACGAGCAGTACTTC. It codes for CAWSVGGRGYEQYF.